The source of this T cell receptor (beta chain) is a study of cytomegalovirus exposure and HLA in healthy donors (dated by TCRdb to 2015 to 2018). For the study in its entirety: According to an earlier analysis of a few hundred of the donors, about 179 million T cells yielded over 90 million unique TCR beta sequences and about 300 Gb of sequence data. An early release that covered fewer than 750 HLA-typed donors contained approximately 300 gigabases of sequencing data and 65 million to 100 million unique TCR sequences. Among the 398 genotyped donors, around 79% belonged to the genetic ancestry cluster associated with self-reported Caucasian donors. The study aimed to test whether cataloging public T cell receptors could reveal signatures of past pathogen exposure. The study profiled the T cell repertoires of approximately 700 subjects by immunosequencing and related them to cytomegalovirus serostatus. A separate validation cohort of roughly 130 different subjects was used in addition to the 666-subject first cohort. High-throughput TCR immunosequencing, statistical association of individual TCRs with disease status, and machine learning were combined to predict cytomegalovirus infection status. A later analysis re-analyzed previously published TCR beta repertoires from roughly 690 donors and added high-resolution HLA genotyping to study TCR occurrence patterns. Rather than using new phenotypic data, the later analysis identified candidate immune exposures from TCR beta sequences and from how often those sequences occurred across donors. To decide whether each TCR beta V gene segment behaved as functional or pseudogenic, an earlier analysis of some 600 of the donors relied on high-throughput TCR beta sequencing. Donor age, sex, ethnicity and CMV serostatus were collected together with the repertoire data. A later genetic analysis took genome-wide SNP genotypes for about three fifths of the 666 donors and used that subset as a discovery cohort. All discovery cohort repertoires had been generated on a single sequencing platform. Class I and class II HLA loci were covered by the typing at four-digit resolution. Typing coverage differed by locus: A, B, C, DRB1 and DQB1 were typed in roughly 629-630 donors, DQA1 in 500 to 550, DPA1 in around 600, and DPB1 in 472. Four or five DR-DQ haplotypes were handled as single units for association and clustering because linkage in the cohort was strong. Among around 400 genotyped donors of the cohort, an average of roughly 230,000 unique TCR beta nucleotide sequences was sequenced per donor, of which 15% to 20% were non-productive. Findings and caveats that apply to the study as a whole: Most TCR sequences were seen in very few donors, while some public TCRs were found in many individuals. When HLA alleles, especially DR and DQ, strongly co-occurred, attributing TCR associations to individual alleles was difficult. A few of the identified cytomegalovirus-associated TCR beta chains were confirmed in vitro to be specific for cytomegalovirus antigens. The cohort was sequenced for TCR beta chains only, and without alpha or paired-chain data the features that could be detected were limited. Correlated functional status among segregating V segments might reflect linkage disequilibrium, but an unknown experimental factor could not be ruled out. The authors suggested that the approach could potentially be extended to other disease states and immunological phenotypes. A later analysis found that HLA-associated TCR beta chains were more clonally expanded and had lower generation probabilities than equally common non-associated chains. The study listed 150 to 200 TCR beta chains as associated with cytomegalovirus. In both the original and validation cohorts, the classifier was reported to diagnose cytomegalovirus status with high specificity and sensitivity. Sequencing depth was assumed to be roughly uniform across donors in the presence/absence analyses, though that assumption may not hold. Specific HLA alleles were associated with over 15,000 TCR beta sequences at a false discovery rate of 0.05 in a later analysis. For the cohort, immune exposure information was limited to CMV serostatus. The 87-base-pair reads could not distinguish some IMGT-functional V segments, including TRBV6-2 and TRBV6-3, so those segments were excluded. In a later analysis, TCR association rates were found to vary across HLA loci, with the most associated TCRs seen for DRB1 alleles and the fewest for HLA-C alleles. A later genetic analysis associated a missense DCLRE1C variant with V-gene and J-gene trimming of TCR beta chains, and an independent cohort replicated the association. In an earlier analysis of 587 of the donors, most TCR beta V segments appeared in productive rearrangements about 90% or about 30% of the time, broadly matching IMGT annotations. A later analysis reported that several top co-occurrence clusters appeared linked to parvovirus B19, influenza, CMV and Epstein-Barr virus. A further reported finding was that TCR beta sequences accurately predicted the HLA-A and HLA-B alleles for most subjects in the first cohort. A later analysis found that most CMV-associated TCR beta chains appeared HLA-restricted, with HLA associations seemingly driven largely by CMV exposure. The sequencing pipeline was judged likely to have produced a cluster of highly shared sequence variants as a technical artifact. According to a later genetic analysis, donors in an Asian-associated ancestry cluster had fewer N-insertions in productive TCRs than the approximately 700-donor mean. Over 15 rarely observed V segments, including chromosome 9 orphons, were excluded from the earlier analysis of just under 600 of the donors because counts were too low. Because HLA typing was unavailable for some donors at each locus, only the typed subset was used in association tests.

The cohort consisted of some 730 healthy bone marrow donors. All cohort members were sampled while nominally healthy, although unrecorded immune exposures were likely present. The donor was CMV seropositive and was included in the group of around 300 seropositive cohort members. A peripheral blood sample was provided by each donor, and peripheral blood mononuclear cells were used for TCR beta sequencing. Genomic DNA was extracted from the blood cell samples with the Qiagen DNeasy Blood Extraction Kit. Library prep was done by the immunoSEQ multiplex PCR assay. For the multiplex PCR, a mixture combining 60 forward primers for TCR Vbeta segments and 13 reverse primers for TCR Jbeta segments was used. A multiplex PCR assay on genomic DNA amplified the CDR3 region of rearranged TCR beta genes. On the Illumina HiSeq System, the amplified TCR beta libraries were sequenced as 87-base-pair reads. The authors' pipeline ran thus. A later analysis tallied tens of millions of unique TCR beta chains across the 666 repertoires, and some 10 million of those chains were shared by two or more donors. A nearest-neighbor algorithm error-corrected the raw reads and collapsed the reads into unique sequences, merging closely related sequences to remove PCR and sequencing errors. V, D and J gene segments were assigned by aligning CDR3 sequences to IMGT reference sequences. Each retained sequence needed at least a six-nucleotide match to both a V gene segment and a J gene segment. Rearrangements were called productive when the CDR3 lacked stop codons and stayed in frame with V and J; all others were non-productive. CDR3 was defined according to IMGT convention as the region running from the second conserved V-encoded cysteine to the conserved J-encoded phenylalanine. The earlier analysis of 500 to 650 of the donors excluded any sequence lacking an unambiguous match to a single V gene segment. An earlier analysis of almost 600 of the donors classified V segments as functional when productive rearrangements were above 56.7% and as segregating when the standard deviation between donors was above 5%. A statistical classification framework was built for diagnosing cytomegalovirus status from the catalog of TCR beta chain sequences. A later analysis assigned V and J genes by comparing TCR nucleotide sequences with IMGT/GENE-DB human TR gene sequences. In a later analysis, CDR3 sequences and most-parsimonious VDJ recombination scenarios were assigned using the TCRdist pipeline. In a later analysis, each TCR beta chain was defined by its CDR3 amino acid sequence together with its V-gene family, and reads without a unique V-gene family were excluded. A later analysis removed 592 highly shared, low-generation-probability nucleotide sequences to deal with suspected cross-contamination and a sequencing artifact. For each public chain, a later analysis derived a clonal expansion index from normalized ranks of inferred template counts within each repertoire. In a later analysis, generation probabilities were computed with a VDJ recombination model fitted to out-of-frame rearrangements, and the resulting probabilities were checked against IGoR. In a later analysis, hypergeometric tests were used to score TCR-TCR, TCR-HLA and TCR-CMV co-occurrence, with a repertoire-size bias correction applied to TCR pairs. A later analysis estimated false discovery rates by permuting HLA or CMV assignments 20 times. In a later analysis, co-occurring TCRs were grouped using DBSCAN, with TCRdist sequence similarity added in when clustering inside HLA-allele-positive subsets. Repertoires with fewer than 30,000 or more than 120,000 public chains were left out of co-occurrence clustering, as were about 5 repertoires with anomalous nucleotide sharing. The source is immuneACCESS, and TCRdb retained only in-frame sequences with V and J called. Part of the clones is not carried over; for the studies checked, unresolved V genes explain less than half of this, and the remainder is unexplained. The V and J calls and clone size come from that table; D and trimming were worked out from the DNA. The sample has 100,000 or so clones on record, 78% of them singletons. The top ten clonotypes cover under 5.5% of the sample.

Compared with germline, V lacks 0 bases and J lacks 11 bases; bases without a gene match: 6. Counted from cysteine to phenylalanine, this CDR3 has 13 amino acids. Only CDR3 DNA remains: 39 bases, in frame from the first base. Per the germline V gene, MNHEY is the CDR1 and SVGAGI is the CDR2. Regarding this clone: What antigen it recognizes has not been identified. No quality values exist for individual bases; no much larger clone is one base distant.

Recombination joined TRBV6-5 with TRBJ1-1, with 7 central nucleotides matching TRBD1. The sequence derives from a woman in her thirties or forties in good health and CMV-seropositive. Sample: PBMCs. The CDR3: CASSYSLEGQAFF. The sequenced DNA: TGTGCCAGCAGTTACTCCTTGGAGGGACAGGCTTTCTTT.